This T cell receptor (beta chain) was sequenced for a study of shared clonotypes between healthy human individuals. Findings of the study overall: Naive subsets, compared against memory subsets, generally had larger estimated richness values.

As to this clone: Its antigen is unidentified.

Clones were read by immunoSEQ multiplex PCR, and TCRdb kept only the in-frame ones, dropping some. Of approximately 2,000,000 clones listed, 85% to 95% are singletons. Per the germline V gene, CDR1 is SGHTA and CDR2 is FQGTGA. After removal of 3 bases from V and 4 bases from J, the junction contained 10 bases not matched to a gene. This CDR3 region has 17 residues. Donors comprised only Caucasian adults living in Nashville, Tennessee. This chain joins TRBV7-3 and TRBJ2-2, with TRBD2 matching 8 bases. This clonotype was sampled from a man aged 18-30 years in good health. Some clones in this sample may be carry-over from other donors' samples. Sequenced material: naive CD4+ T cells from PBMCs. Sample subset: CD45RA+ positively selected. The CDR3 loop reads CASSFLRAGDGTGELFF. Written as DNA, the CDR3 is TGTGCCAGCAGCTTCCTGAGAGCGGGAGACGGCACCGGGGAGCTGTTTTTT.